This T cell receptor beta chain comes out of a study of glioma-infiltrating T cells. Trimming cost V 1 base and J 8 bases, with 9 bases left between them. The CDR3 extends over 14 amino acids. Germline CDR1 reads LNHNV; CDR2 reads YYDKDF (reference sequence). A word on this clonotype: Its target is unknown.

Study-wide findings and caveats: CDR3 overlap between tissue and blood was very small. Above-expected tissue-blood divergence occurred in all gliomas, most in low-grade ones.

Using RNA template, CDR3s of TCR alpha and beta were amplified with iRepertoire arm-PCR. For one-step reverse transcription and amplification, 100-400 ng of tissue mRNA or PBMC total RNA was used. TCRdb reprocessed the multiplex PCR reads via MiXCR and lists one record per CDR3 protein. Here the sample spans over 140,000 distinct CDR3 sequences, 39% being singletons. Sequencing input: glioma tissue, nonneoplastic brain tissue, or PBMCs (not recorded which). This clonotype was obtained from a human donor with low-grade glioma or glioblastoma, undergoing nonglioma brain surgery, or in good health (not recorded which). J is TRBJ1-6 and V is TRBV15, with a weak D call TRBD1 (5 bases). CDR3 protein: CATSRGGRDSPLHF. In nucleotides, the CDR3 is TGTGCCACCAGCAGAGGGGGCAGGGATTCACCCCTCCACTTT. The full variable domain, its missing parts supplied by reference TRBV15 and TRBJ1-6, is DAMVIQNPRYQVTQFGKPVTLSCSQTLNHNVMYWYQQKSSQAPKLLFHYYDKDFNNEADTPDNFQSRRPNTSFCFLDIRSPGLGDTAMYLCATSRGGRDSPLHFGNGTRLTVT.